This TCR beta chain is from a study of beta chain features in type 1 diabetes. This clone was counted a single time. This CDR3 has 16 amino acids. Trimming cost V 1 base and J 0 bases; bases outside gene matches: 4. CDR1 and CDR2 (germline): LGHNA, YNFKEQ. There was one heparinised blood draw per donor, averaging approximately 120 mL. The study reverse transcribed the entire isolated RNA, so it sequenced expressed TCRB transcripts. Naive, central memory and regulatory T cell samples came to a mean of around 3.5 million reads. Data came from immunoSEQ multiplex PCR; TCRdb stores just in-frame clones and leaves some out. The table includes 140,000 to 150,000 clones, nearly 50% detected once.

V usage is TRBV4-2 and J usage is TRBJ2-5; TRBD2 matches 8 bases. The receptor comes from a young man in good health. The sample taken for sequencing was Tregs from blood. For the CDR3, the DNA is TGTGCCAGCAGCCAAGTGGCTAGCGGGTACCAAGAGACCCAGTACTTC. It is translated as CASSQVASGYQETQYF.